One T cell receptor (beta chain) is described in this entry. V was clipped by 1 base and J by 4 bases, with 14 bases between them. In germline, CDR1 is SGHRS, CDR2 YFSETQ. The CDR3 contains 15 residues. Some clones are missing from TCRdb's copy, which holds only in-frame ones; the method was immunoSEQ multiplex PCR. The sample contains more than 450,000 clones, around 90% of which appear only once. This sample was included in a study of blood T cell repertoires in COVID-19. Recruits, aged roughly 18 to 89 years, lived in 20 to 30 US areas. Cohorts were determined from participant-reported clinical history. Cohort 3 donors were reported recovered after two negative PCRs, clearance, or symptom resolution.

The TCR originated in a woman aged 18-29 years who had recovered from COVID-19. Sequences were obtained from PBMCs or T cells enriched from blood (not recorded which). The chain is built from TRBV5-1 and TRBJ1-2; TRBD1 might be the D (5 bases). CDR3 sequence: CASSLNRGMVYGYTF. In DNA form, the CDR3 reads TGCGCCAGCAGCTTGAATAGGGGAATGGTCTATGGCTACACCTTC.